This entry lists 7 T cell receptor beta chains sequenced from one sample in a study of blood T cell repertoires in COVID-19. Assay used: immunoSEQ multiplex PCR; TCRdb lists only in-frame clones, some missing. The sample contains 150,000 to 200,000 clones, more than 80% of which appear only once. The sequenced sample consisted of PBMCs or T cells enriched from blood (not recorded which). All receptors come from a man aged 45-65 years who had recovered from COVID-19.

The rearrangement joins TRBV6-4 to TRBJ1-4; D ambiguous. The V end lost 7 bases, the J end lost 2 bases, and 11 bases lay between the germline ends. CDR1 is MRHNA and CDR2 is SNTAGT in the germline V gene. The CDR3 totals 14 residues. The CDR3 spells CASKRVTTNEKLFF. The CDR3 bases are TGTGCCAGCAAGAGGGTTACGACTAATGAAAAACTGTTTTTT.

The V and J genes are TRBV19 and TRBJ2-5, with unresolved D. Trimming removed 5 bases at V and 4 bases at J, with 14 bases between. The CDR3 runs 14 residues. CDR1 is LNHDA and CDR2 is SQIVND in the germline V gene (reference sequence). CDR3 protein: CASSVGLPGETQYF. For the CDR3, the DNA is TGTGCCAGTAGTGTGGGCCTTCCCGGAGAGACCCAGTACTTC.

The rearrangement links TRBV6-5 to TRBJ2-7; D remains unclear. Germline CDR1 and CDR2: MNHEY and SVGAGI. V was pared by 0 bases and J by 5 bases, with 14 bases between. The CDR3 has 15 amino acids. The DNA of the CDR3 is TGTGCCAGCAGTTACTCGATCGCCCCATCAGACGAGCAGTACTTC. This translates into CASSYSIAPSDEQYF.

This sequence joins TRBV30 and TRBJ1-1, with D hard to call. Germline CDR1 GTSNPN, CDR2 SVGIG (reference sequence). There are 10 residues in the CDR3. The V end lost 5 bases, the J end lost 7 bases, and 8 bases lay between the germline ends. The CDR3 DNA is TGTGCCTGGGAGACTATTGAAGCTTTCTTT. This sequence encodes CAWETIEAFF. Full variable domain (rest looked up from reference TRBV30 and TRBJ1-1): SQTIHQWPATLVQPVGSPLSLECTVEGTSNPNLYWYRQAAGRGLQLLFYSVGIGQISSEVPQNLSASRPQDRQFILSSKKLLLSDSGFYLCAWETIEAFFGQGTRLTVV.

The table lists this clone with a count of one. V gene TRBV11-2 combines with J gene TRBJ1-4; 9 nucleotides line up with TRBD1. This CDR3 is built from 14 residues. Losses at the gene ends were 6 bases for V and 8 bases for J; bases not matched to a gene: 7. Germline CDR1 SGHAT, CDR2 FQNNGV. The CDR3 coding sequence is TGTGCCAGCAGGAAGACAGGGGGAAGCGAAAAACTGTTTTTT. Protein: CASRKTGGSEKLFF. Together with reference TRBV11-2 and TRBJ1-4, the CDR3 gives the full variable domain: EAGVAQSPRYKIIEKRQSVAFWCNPISGHATLYWYQQILGQGPKLLIQFQNNGVVDDSQLPKDRFSAERLKGVDSTLKIQPAKLEDSAVYLCASRKTGGSEKLFFGSGTQLSVL.

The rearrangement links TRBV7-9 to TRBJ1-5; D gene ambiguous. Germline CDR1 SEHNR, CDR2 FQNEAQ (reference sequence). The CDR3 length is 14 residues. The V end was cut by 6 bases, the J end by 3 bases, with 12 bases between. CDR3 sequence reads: CASSLSEANQPQHF. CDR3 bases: TGTGCCAGCAGTTTATCAGAGGCCAATCAGCCCCAGCATTTT.

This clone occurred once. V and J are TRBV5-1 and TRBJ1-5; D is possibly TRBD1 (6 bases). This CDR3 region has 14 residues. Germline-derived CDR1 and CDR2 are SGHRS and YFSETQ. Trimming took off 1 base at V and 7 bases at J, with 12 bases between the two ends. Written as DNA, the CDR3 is TGCGCCAGCAGCTTGCAGGGGCAGAACCAGCCCCAGCATTTT. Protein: CASSLQGQNQPQHF.